In this sample, the clone carrying this TCR beta chain turned up a few times. Other DNA sequences in the same sample also yield this CDR3. This sample was taken from a study of shared clonotypes between healthy human individuals. Measured with immunoSEQ multiplex PCR; TCRdb has only the in-frame clones, and not every one. The sample records over 950,000 clones, 60% to 85% being singletons. The CDR3 is made up of 14 amino acids. Per the germline V gene, CDR1 is KGHSH and CDR2 is LQKENI. The V end lost 1 base, the J end lost 4 bases, and 10 bases lay between the germline ends. The sequence came from a man younger than 35 in good health. Some clones in this sample may be carry-over from other donors' samples. This rearrangement joins TRBV18 to TRBJ1-1; the D is unclear. Sequenced sample: memory CD4+ T cells from PBMCs. Subset described: CD45RA-negative fraction. The CDR3 DNA sequence: TGTGCCAGCTCACCACAGGGCGGTGTCACTGAAGCTTTCTTT. It codes for CASSPQGGVTEAFF.